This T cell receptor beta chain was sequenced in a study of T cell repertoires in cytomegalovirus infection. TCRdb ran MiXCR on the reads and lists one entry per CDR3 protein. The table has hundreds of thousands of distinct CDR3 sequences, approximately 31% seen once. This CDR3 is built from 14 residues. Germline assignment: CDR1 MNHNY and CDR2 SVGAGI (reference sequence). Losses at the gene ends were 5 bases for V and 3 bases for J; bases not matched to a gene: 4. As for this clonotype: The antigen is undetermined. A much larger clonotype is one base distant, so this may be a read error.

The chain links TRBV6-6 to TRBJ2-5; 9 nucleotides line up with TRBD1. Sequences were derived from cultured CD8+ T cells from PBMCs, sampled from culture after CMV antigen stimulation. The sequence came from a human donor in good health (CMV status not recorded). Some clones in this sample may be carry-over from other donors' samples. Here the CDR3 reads CASSRDRVEETQYF. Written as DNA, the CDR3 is TGTGCCAGCAGTCGGGACAGGGTCGAAGAGACCCAGTACTTC.